The present TCR beta chain was sequenced within a study of response to subunit inactivated influenza vaccine. Each CDR3 protein is one row after TCRdb ran MiXCR on the RT-PCR reads. The data hold about 570,000 distinct CDR3 sequences, with approximately 10% observed a single time. Unmatched junction bases numbered 9, after V lost 3 bases and J lost 7 bases. Germline V gene sequence: CDR1 DFQATT, CDR2 SNEGSKA (reference sequence). The CDR3 extends over 14 amino acids. Separately, the same data were catalogued under a study of T cells expressing NK-cell markers. As that report states: The authors generated TCR beta cDNA through 5'RACE template switching with UMIs. These clonotypes, the leaders elsewhere, also led the CD3+CD56-NKG2C+ fraction in several donors.

The sequence was collected from a man in his forties or fifties who received an inactivated influenza vaccine. The J gene is TRBJ2-1, the V gene TRBV20-1; 7 bases match TRBD2. This specimen was PBMCs from blood, taken on the day of vaccination. CDR3 nucleotides: TGCAGTGCTAGCCCCGGGGGAGGGATTAATGAGCAGTTCTTC. This sequence encodes CSASPGGGINEQFF.